This is a list of T cell receptor beta chains from one sample in a study of blood T cell repertoires in COVID-19. Sequencing was performed with immunoSEQ multiplex PCR; in TCRdb, only in-frame clones are kept and a portion is missing. Of fewer than 450,000 clones listed, around nine tenths are singletons. Sequenced: PBMCs or T cells enriched from blood (not recorded which). The receptors were gathered from a woman under 30 who had recovered from COVID-19. Each CDR3 is given with its conserved first and last residue. Fields, in order: clone size, V gene, J gene, D gene, CDR3 DNA, CDR3 protein. A D gene is named only where the DNA matches it firmly. Clone sizes are given selectively: once, few, many, or a class where the clone is expanded.

-,TRBV5-1,TRBJ2-5,TRBD2,TGCGCCAGCAGCTTGGAGGATGGTAGCGGGTTCCGAGAGACCCAGTACTTC,CASSLEDGSGFRETQYF
once,TRBV14,TRBJ2-7,TRBD1,TGTGCCAGCAGCCAAGAAAACAGGGGTGCCTACGAGCAGTACTTC,CASSQENRGAYEQYF
-,TRBV19,TRBJ2-5,TRBD2,TGTGCCAGTAGGTCACTAGCGGGGGGGCAAGAGACCCAGTACTTC,CASRSLAGGQETQYF
-,TRBV10-3,TRBJ2-5,-,TGTGCCATCAGTGAGGGCACGGGGGGCAAACAAGAGACCCAGTACTTC,CAISEGTGGKQETQYF
-,TRBV9,TRBJ1-6,-,TGTGCCAGCAGCGTAGTGACGGGAAATTCACCCCTCCACTTT,CASSVVTGNSPLHF
-,TRBV10-3,TRBJ1-2,TRBD1,TGTGCCATCAGCAGAATGACAGGGGATGGCTACACCTTC,CAISRMTGDGYTF
-,TRBV6-2/TRBV6-3,TRBJ1-5,-,TGTGCCAGCAGTTACGGCAGGTTTAATCAGCCCCAGCATTTT,CASSYGRFNQPQHF
-,TRBV30,TRBJ2-5,-,TGTGCCTGGAGTCTTCTACGCGGGGCGCGGAAGACCCAGTACTTC,CAWSLLRGARKTQYF
-,TRBV30,TRBJ2-2,TRBD1,TGTGCCTGGAGTTCCGGGACAGAAATGACCGGGGAGCTGTTTTTT,CAWSSGTEMTGELFF
once,TRBV5-1,TRBJ2-2,-,TGCGCCAGCAGCTTGGTTCCAGGGAGGTCGTCCGGGGAGCTGTTTTTT,CASSLVPGRSSGELFF
-,TRBV29-1,TRBJ2-1,TRBD1,TGCAGCGTTGTAGAGGACAGGGGAGTCAATGAGCAGTTCTTC,CSVVEDRGVNEQFF
-,TRBV9,TRBJ1-4,-,TGTGCCAGCAGCGTAGTAGCGGAAGCAACTAATGAAAAACTGTTTTTT,CASSVVAEATNEKLFF
-,TRBV5-8,TRBJ1-1,-,TGTGCCAGCAGCCCACGAGACAGTAAAGCTTTCTTT,CASSPRDSKAFF
-,TRBV5-1,TRBJ2-1,TRBD2,TGCGCCAGCAGCAGGGGACTAGCGGGGTTGAATGAGCAGTTCTTC,CASSRGLAGLNEQFF
-,TRBV19,TRBJ2-1,TRBD1,TGTGCCAGTAGCCAGGACAGGGGGCGAAATGAGCAGTTCTTC,CASSQDRGRNEQFF
-,TRBV10-3,TRBJ1-1,TRBD1,TGTGCCATCACCCGGGAGGGGGCTCACACTGAAGCTTTCTTT,CAITREGAHTEAFF
-,TRBV6-5,TRBJ1-3,-,TGTGCCAGCAGTTACTCGATTCCCTACTCTGGAAACACCATATATTTT,CASSYSIPYSGNTIYF
-,TRBV5-4,TRBJ1-5,-,TGTGCCAGCGATACCAGGCATCAGCCCCAGCATTTT,CASDTRHQPQHF
once,TRBV18,TRBJ2-3,-,TGTGCCAGCTCACCACCCTCGAGGGCTCGTTCAGATACGCAGTATTTT,CASSPPSRARSDTQYF
-,TRBV5-1,TRBJ2-3,TRBD2,TGCGCCAGCAGCTCTATACGGACTAGCGGGGGCACAGATACGCAGTATTTT,CASSSIRTSGGTDTQYF
once,TRBV9,TRBJ1-5,TRBD1,TGTGCCAGCAGCGAGGGACAGGGTTTACGGAGCAATCAGCCCCAGCATTTT,CASSEGQGLRSNQPQHF
once,TRBV12-5,TRBJ2-5,-,TGTGCTAGTGGTTTGGGGGCAAGGTCCCAGTACTTC,CASGLGARSQYF